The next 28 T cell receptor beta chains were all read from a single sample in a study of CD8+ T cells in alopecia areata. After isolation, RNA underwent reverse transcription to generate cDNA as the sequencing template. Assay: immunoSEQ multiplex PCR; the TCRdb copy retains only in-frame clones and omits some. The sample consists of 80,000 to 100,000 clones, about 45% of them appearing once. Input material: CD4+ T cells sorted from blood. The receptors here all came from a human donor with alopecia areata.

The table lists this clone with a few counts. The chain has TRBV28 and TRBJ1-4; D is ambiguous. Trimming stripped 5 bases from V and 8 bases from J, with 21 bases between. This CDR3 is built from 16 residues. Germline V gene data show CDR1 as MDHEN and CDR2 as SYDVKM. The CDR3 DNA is TGTGCCAGCAGTCAAACCGTGGGAGGGCCTGGAGAAAAACTGTTTTTT. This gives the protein CASSQTVGGPGEKLFF.

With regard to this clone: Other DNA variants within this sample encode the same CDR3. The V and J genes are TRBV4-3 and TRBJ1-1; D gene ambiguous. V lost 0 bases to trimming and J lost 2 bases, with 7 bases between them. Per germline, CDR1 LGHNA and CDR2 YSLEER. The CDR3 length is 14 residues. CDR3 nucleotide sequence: TGCGCCAGCAGCCAAGATTTGGGCAACACTGAAGCTTTCTTT. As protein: CASSQDLGNTEAFF.

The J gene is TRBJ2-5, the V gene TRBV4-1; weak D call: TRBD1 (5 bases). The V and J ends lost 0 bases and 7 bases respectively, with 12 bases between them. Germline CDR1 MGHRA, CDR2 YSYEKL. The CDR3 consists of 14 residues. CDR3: CASSQDQGWVTQYF. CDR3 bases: TGCGCCAGCAGCCAAGATCAGGGATGGGTGACCCAGTACTTC.

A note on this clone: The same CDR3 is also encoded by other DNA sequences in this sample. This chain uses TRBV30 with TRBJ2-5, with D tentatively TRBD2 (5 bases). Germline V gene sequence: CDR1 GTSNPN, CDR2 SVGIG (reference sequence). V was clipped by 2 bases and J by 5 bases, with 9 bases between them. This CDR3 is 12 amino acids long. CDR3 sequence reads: CAWSPGGETQYF. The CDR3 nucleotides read TGTGCCTGGAGTCCGGGCGGGGAGACCCAGTACTTC.

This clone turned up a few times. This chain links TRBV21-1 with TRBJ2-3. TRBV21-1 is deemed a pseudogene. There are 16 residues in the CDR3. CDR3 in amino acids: CASSKGGTASTDTQYF. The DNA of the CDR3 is TGTGCCAGCAGCAAAGGGGGGACGGCCAGCACAGATACGCAGTATTTT.

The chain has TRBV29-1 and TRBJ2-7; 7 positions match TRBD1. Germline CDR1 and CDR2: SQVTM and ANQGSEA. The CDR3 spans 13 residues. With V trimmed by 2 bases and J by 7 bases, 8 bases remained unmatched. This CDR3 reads CSVENSDRREQYF. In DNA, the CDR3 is TGCAGCGTTGAAAACTCGGACAGGCGGGAGCAGTACTTC.

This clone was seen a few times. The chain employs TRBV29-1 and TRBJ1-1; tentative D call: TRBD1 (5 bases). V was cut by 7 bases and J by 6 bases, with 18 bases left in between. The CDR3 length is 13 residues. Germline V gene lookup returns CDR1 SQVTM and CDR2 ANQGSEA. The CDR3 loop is CSASRQGVAEAFF. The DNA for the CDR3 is TGCAGCGCCAGTAGGCAGGGAGTGGCTGAAGCTTTCTTT.

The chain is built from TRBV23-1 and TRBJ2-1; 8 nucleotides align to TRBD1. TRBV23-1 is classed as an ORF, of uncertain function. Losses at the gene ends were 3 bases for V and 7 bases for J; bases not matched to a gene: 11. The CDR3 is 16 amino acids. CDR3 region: CASSQRWEDRANEQFF. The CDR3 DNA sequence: TGCGCCAGCAGTCAGAGGTGGGAGGACAGGGCTAATGAGCAGTTCTTC.

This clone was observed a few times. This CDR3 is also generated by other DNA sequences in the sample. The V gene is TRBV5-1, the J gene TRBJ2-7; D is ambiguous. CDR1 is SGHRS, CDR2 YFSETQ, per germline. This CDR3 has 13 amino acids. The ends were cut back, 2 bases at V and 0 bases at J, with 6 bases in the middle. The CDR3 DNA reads TGCGCCAGCAGCTTTACAGCCTCCTACGAGCAGTACTTC. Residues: CASSFTASYEQYF.

The CDR3 sequence is CAWSGGLSGANVLTF. DNA for the CDR3: TGTGCCTGGAGCGGAGGGCTCTCTGGGGCCAACGTCCTGACTTTC. The V call is TRBV30, the J call TRBJ2-6, with D maybe TRBD2 (6 bases). V shed 3 bases and J shed 0 bases, with 9 bases lying between them. The CDR3 consists of 15 residues. CDR1 GTSNPN and CDR2 SVGIG come from the germline V gene (reference sequence).

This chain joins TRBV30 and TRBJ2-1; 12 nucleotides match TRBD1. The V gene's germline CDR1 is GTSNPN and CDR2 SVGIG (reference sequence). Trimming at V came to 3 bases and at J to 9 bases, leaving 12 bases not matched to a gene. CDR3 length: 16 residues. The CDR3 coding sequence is TGTGCCTGGAGCCTTTGGGGGGGACAGGGGGCAGGTGAGCAGTTCTTC. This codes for CAWSLWGGQGAGEQFF.

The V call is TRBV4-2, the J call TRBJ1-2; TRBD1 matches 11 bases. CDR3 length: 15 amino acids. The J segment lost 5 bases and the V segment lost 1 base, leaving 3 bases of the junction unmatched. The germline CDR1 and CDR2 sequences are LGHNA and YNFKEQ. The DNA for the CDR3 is TGTGCCAGCAGCCAAGTAGGACAGGGGGCTTATGGCTACACCTTC. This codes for CASSQVGQGAYGYTF.

The CDR3 DNA follows: TGCAGCGTTGCTAGACAGGCGAACACCGGGGAGCTGTTTTTT. It yields the protein CSVARQANTGELFF. The rearrangement uses TRBV29-1 and TRBJ2-2; maybe TRBD1 (6 bases). Germline V gives CDR1 SQVTM, CDR2 ANQGSEA. With 4 bases removed from V and 0 bases from J, the gap between germline ends came to 9 bases. CDR3 size: 14 residues.

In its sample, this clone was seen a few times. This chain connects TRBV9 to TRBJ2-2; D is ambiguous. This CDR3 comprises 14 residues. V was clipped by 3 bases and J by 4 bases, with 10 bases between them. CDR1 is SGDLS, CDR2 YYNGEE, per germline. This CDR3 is CASSAQPLTGELFF. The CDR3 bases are TGTGCCAGCAGCGCCCAACCTCTCACCGGGGAGCTGTTTTTT.

The CDR3 protein is CASNLAGTETQYF. For the CDR3, the DNA is TGCGCCAGCAACCTAGCGGGAACAGAGACCCAGTACTTC. The V gene is TRBV5-1, the J gene TRBJ2-5; TRBD2 agrees at 9 bases. There are 13 residues in the CDR3. The V gene's germline CDR1 is SGHRS and CDR2 YFSETQ. V lost 6 bases to trimming and J lost 4 bases; unmatched junction nucleotides: 4.

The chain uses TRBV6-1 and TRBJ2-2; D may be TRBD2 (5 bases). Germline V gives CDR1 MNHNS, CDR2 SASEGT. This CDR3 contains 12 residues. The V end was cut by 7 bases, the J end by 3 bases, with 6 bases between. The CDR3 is CASTGYTGELFF. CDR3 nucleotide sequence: TGTGCCAGCACGGGGTACACCGGGGAGCTGTTTTTT.

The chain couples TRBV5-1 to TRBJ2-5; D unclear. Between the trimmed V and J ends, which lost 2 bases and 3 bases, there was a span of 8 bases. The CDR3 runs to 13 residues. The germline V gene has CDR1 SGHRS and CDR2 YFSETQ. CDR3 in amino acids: CASSLGNEETQYF. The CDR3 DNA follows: TGCGCCAGCAGCTTAGGGAATGAAGAGACCCAGTACTTC.

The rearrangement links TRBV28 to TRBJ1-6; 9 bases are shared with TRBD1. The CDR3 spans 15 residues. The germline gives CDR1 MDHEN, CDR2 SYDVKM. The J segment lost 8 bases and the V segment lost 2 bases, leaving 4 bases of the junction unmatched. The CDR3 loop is CASSLPTGGDSPLHF. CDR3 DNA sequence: TGTGCCAGCAGTTTACCTACAGGGGGCGATTCACCCCTCCACTTT.

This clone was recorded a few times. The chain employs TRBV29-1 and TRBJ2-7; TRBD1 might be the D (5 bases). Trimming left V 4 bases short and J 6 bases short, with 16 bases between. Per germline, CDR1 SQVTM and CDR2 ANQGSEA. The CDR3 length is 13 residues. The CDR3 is CSVVAYTGSEQYF. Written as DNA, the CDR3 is TGCAGCGTTGTCGCGTATACAGGCTCCGAGCAGTACTTC.

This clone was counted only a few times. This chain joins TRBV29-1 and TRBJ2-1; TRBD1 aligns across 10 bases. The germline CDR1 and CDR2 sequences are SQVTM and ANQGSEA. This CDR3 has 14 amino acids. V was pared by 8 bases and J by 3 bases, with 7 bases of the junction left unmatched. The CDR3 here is CSTTGGAGYNEQFF. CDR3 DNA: TGCAGCACGACAGGGGGCGCGGGCTACAATGAGCAGTTCTTC.

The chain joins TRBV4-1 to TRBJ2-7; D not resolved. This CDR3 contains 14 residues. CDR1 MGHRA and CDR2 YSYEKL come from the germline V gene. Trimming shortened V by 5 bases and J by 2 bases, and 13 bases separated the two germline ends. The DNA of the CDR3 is TGCGCCAGCAGCTCCTTCGGTGCCGCCTACGAGCAGTACTTC. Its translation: CASSSFGAAYEQYF.

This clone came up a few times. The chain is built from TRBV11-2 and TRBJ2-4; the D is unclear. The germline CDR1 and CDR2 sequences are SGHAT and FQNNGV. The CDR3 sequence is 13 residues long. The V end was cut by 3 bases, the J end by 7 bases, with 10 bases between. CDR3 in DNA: TGTGCCAGCAGCTTGAGCCCGGAGAACATTCAGTACTTC. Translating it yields CASSLSPENIQYF.

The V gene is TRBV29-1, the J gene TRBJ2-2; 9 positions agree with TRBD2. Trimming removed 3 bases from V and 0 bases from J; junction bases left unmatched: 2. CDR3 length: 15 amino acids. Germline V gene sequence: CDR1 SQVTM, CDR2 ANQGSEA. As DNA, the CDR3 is TGCAGCGTTGAGCCTAGCGGGGCGAACACCGGGGAGCTGTTTTTT. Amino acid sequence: CSVEPSGANTGELFF.

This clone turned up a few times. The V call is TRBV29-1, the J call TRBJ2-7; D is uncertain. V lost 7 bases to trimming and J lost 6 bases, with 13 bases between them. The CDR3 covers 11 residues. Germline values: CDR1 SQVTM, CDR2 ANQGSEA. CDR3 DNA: TGCAGCGGAGGTAGCTGGCGCGAGCAGTACTTC. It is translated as CSGGSWREQYF.

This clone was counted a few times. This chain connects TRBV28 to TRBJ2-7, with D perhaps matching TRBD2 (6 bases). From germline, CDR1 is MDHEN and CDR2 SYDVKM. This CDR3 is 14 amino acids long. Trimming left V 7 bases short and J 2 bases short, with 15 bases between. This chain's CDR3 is CASITDGSTYEQYF. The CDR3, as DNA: TGTGCCAGCATAACTGACGGGAGCACCTACGAGCAGTACTTC.

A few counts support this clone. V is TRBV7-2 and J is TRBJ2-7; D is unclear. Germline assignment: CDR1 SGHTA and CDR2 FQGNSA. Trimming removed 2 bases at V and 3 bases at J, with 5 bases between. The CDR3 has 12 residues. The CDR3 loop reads CASSLLGYEQYF. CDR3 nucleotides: TGTGCCAGCAGCTTACTCGGCTACGAGCAGTACTTC. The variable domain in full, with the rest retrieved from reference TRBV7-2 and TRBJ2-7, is GAGVSQSPSNKVTEKGKDVELRCDPISGHTALYWYRQSLGQGLEFLIYFQGNSAPDKSGLPSDRFSAERTGGSVSTLTIQRTQQEDSAVYLCASSLLGYEQYFGPGTRLTVT.

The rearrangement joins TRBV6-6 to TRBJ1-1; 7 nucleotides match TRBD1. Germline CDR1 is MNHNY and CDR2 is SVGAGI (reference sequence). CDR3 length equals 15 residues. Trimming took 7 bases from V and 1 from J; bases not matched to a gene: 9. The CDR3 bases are TGTGCCAGCATCACGGAGGGACAGTGGAACACTGAAGCTTTCTTT. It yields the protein CASITEGQWNTEAFF.

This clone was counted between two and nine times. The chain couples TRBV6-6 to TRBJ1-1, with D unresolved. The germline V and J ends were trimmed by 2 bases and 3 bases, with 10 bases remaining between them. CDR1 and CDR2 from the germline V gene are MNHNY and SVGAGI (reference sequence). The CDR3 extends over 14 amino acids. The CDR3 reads CASSYEFGDTEAFF. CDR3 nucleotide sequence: TGTGCCAGCAGTTACGAGTTTGGGGACACTGAAGCTTTCTTT.